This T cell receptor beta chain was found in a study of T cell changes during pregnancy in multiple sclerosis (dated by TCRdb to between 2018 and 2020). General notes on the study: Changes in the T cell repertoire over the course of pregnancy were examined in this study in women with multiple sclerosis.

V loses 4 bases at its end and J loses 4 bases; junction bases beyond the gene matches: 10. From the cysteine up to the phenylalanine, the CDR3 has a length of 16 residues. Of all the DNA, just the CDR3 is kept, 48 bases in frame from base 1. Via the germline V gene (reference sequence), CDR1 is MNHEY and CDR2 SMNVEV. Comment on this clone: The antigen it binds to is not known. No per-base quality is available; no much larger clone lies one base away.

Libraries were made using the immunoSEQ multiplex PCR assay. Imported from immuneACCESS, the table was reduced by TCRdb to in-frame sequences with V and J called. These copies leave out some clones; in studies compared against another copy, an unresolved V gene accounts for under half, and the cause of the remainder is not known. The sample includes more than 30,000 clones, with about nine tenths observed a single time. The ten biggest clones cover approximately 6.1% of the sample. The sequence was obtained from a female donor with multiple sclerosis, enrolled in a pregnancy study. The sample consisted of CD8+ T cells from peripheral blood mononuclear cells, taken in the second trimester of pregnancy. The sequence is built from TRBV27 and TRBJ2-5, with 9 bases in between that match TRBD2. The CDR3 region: CASSWTSSGRGETQYF. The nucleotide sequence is TGTGCCAGCAGTTGGACTAGTAGCGGGAGAGGAGAGACCCAGTACTTC.